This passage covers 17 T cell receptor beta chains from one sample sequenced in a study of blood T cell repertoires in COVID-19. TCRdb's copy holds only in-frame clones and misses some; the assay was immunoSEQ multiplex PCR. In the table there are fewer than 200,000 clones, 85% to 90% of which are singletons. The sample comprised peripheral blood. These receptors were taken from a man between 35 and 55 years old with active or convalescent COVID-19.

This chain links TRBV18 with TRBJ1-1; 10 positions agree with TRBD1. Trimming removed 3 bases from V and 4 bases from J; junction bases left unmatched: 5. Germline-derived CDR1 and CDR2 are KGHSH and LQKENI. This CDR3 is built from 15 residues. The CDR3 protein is CASSPDRGLVTEAFF. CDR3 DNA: TGTGCCAGCTCACCCGACAGGGGGCTGGTCACTGAAGCTTTCTTT.

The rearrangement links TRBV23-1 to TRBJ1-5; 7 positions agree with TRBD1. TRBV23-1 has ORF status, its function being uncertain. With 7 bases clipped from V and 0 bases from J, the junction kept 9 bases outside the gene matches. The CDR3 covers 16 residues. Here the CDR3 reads CASTTGVDYSNQPQHF. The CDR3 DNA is TGCGCCAGCACCACAGGGGTCGATTATAGCAATCAGCCCCAGCATTTT.

CDR3 sequence: CSVPTGQGSYEQYF. CDR3 DNA: TGCAGCGTCCCCACGGGACAGGGGTCCTACGAGCAGTACTTC. The chain combines TRBV29-1 with TRBJ2-7; 10 bases line up with TRBD1. Trimming at V came to 6 bases and at J to 1 base, leaving 6 bases not matched to a gene. The CDR3 spans 14 residues. Germline V CDR1 and CDR2: SQVTM, ANQGSEA.

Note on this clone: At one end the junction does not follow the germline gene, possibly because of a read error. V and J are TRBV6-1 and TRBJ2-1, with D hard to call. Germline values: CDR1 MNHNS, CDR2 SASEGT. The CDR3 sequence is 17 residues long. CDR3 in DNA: TGTGCCAGCAGTGAAGCTACCGACCGGAGCTCCCACAATGAGCAGTTCTTC. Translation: CASSEATDRSSHNEQFF.

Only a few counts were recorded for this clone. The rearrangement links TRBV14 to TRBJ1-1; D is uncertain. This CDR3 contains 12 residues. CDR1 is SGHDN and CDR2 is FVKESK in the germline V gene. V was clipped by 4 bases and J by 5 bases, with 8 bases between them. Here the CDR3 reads CASSRGRTEAFF. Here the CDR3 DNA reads TGTGCCAGCAGCCGAGGGAGGACTGAAGCTTTCTTT. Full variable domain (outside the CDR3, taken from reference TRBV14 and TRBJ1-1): EAGVTQFPSHSVIEKGQTVTLRCDPISGHDNLYWYRRVMGKEIKFLLHFVKESKQDESGMPNNRFLAERTGGTYSTLKVQPAELEDSGVYFCASSRGRTEAFFGQGTRLTVV.

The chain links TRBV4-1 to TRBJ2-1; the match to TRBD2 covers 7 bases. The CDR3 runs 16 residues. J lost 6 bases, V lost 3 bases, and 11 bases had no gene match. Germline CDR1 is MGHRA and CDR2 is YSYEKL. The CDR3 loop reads CASSHKMIAGTNEQFF. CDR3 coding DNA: TGCGCCAGCAGCCATAAAATGATAGCGGGTACCAATGAGCAGTTCTTC.

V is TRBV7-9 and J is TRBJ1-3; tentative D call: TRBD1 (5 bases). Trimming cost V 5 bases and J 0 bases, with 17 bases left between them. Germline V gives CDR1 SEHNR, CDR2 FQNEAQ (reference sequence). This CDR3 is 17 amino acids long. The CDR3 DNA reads TGTGCCAGCAGCCAACCGCAGCAGGGAAACTCTGGAAACACCATATATTTT. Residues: CASSQPQQGNSGNTIYF.

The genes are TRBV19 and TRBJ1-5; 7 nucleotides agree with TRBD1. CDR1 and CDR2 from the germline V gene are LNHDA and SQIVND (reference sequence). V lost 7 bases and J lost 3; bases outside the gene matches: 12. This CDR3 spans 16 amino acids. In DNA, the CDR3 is TGTGCCAGTATCCCACGGGGAGACAGGGCCAATCAGCCCCAGCATTTT. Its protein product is CASIPRGDRANQPQHF. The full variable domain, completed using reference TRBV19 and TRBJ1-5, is DGGITQSPKYLFRKEGQNVTLSCEQNLNHDAMYWYRQDPGQGLRLIYYSQIVNDFQKGDIAEGYSVSREKKESFPLTVTSAQKNPTAFYLCASIPRGDRANQPQHFGDGTRLSIL.

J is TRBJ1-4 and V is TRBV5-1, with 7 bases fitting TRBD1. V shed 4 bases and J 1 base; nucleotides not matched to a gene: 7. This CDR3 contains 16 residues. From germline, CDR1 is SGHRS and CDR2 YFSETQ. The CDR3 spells CASSQTGSRTNEKLFF. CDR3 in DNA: TGCGCCAGCAGCCAGACAGGGTCTAGAACTAATGAAAAACTGTTTTTT. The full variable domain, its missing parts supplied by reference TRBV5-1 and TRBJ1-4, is KAGVTQTPRYLIKTRGQQVTLSCSPISGHRSVSWYQQTPGQGLQFLFEYFSETQRNKGNFPGRFSGRQFSNSRSEMNVSTLELGDSALYLCASSQTGSRTNEKLFFGSGTQLSVL.

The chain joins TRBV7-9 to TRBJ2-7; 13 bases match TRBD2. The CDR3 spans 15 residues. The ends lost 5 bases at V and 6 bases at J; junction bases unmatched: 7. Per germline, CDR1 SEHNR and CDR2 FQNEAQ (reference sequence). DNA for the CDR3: TGTGCCAGCAGCCAGGGGGGACTAGCGGGACCCGAGCAGTACTTC. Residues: CASSQGGLAGPEQYF.

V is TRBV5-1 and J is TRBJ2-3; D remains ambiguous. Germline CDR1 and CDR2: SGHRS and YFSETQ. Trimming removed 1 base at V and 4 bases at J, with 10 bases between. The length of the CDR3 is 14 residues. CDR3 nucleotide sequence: TGCGCCAGCAGCTTGTTCCCACCGGCAGATACGCAGTATTTT. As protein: CASSLFPPADTQYF.

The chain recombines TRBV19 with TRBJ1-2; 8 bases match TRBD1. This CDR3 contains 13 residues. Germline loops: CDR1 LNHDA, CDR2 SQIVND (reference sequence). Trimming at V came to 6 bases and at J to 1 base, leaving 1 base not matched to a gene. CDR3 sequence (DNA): TGTGCCAGTAGACAGGGGGGTAACTATGGCTACACCTTC. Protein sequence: CASRQGGNYGYTF.

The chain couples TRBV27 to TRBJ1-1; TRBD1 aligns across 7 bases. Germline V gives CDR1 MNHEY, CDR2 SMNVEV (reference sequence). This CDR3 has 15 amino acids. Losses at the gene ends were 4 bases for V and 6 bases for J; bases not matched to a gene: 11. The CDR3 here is CASSSSHRGAAEAFF. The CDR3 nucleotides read TGTGCCAGCAGTTCTTCTCACAGGGGCGCGGCTGAAGCTTTCTTT.

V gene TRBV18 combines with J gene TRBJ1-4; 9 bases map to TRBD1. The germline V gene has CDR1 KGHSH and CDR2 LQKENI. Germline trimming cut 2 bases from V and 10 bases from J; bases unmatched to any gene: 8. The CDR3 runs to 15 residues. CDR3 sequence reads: CASSPAGTGYGKLFF. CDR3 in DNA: TGTGCCAGCTCACCAGCCGGGACAGGGTATGGAAAACTGTTTTTT.

In nucleotides, the CDR3 is TGTGCCAGCACCGGCGGGGGGCTCTCCTACAATGAGCAGTTCTTC. It specifies CASTGGGLSYNEQFF. The chain joins TRBV28 to TRBJ2-1; 8 bases line up with TRBD2. Germline V CDR1 and CDR2: MDHEN, SYDVKM. The CDR3 runs to 15 residues. V gave up 7 bases and J gave up 0 bases; unmatched junction bases: 5.

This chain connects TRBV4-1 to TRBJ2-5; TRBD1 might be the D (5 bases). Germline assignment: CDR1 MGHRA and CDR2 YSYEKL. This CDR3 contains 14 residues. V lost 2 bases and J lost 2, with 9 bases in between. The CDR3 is CASSQIQGQETQYF. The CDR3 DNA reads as TGCGCCAGCAGCCAAATCCAGGGACAAGAGACCCAGTACTTC.

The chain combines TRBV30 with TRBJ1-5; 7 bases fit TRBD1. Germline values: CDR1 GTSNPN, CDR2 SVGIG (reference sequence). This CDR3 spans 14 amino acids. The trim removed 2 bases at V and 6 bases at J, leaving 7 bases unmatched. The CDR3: CAWSPGPGGQPQHF. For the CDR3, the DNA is TGTGCCTGGAGTCCGGGTCCAGGGGGTCAGCCCCAGCATTTT.